The T cell receptor beta chain under discussion was sequenced for a study of Tregs in tolerant kidney transplant recipients. In its sample, this clone was seen once. The antigen remains unidentified. The repertoire was sequenced with immunoSEQ multiplex PCR; TCRdb's copy has only in-frame clones and lacks some. The data show 100,000 or so clones, over 85% seen once. Study conclusions and caveats: Validation in larger populations is needed because few patients were studied. Some patients' samples used different primers over time, so nucleotide sequences weren't comparable. Expanding Tregs on activated donor B cells appeared to best identify donor-specific TCRbeta clones.

Recipients received nonmyeloablative bone marrow transplants from related graft donors, with transient mixed chimerism. CD4+CD25+CD127- Tregs, CD4+CD25- non-Tregs, CD4 and CD8 cells were sorted. Germline values: CDR1 SGHRS, CDR2 YFSETQ. The CDR3 covers 13 residues. The ends were cut back, 2 bases at V and 3 bases at J, with 7 bases in the middle. This sequence was found in a human patient who received a combined kidney and bone marrow transplant. Some T cells may be transferred from the graft donor. The V gene is TRBV5-1, the J gene TRBJ2-3; the D gene is possibly TRBD1 (6 bases). The sample consisted of CD4+ T cells from blood (PBMCs), taken 12 months after the transplant. CDR3 in amino acids: CASSFQGTDTQYF. The CDR3 region has the DNA TGCGCCAGCAGCTTTCAGGGGACAGATACGCAGTATTTT.